This entry concerns a single T cell receptor beta chain. This entry is derived from a study of cytomegalovirus exposure and HLA in healthy donors. The method was immunoSEQ multiplex PCR; TCRdb's version includes in-frame clones alone and lacks a portion of them. The profile shows tens of thousands of clones, about nine tenths of them singletons. This receptor was identified in a young man in good health and CMV-seronegative. Sequencing used PBMCs.

The DNA for the CDR3 is TGTGCCAGCTCATGGACAGCGAACACCGGGGAGCTGTTTTTT. It is translated as CASSWTANTGELFF. The chain uses TRBV18 and TRBJ2-2, with a weak D call TRBD1 (6 bases). Per germline, CDR1 KGHSH and CDR2 LQKENI. Trimming left V 5 bases short and J 0 bases short, with 7 bases between. The CDR3 loop spans 14 amino acids.